Listed below are T cell receptor beta chains from one sample, sequenced in a study of T-cell memory formation after mild COVID-19. One entry per CDR3 protein, called by TCRdb with MiXCR from the 5' RACE reads. The table has about 350,000 distinct CDR3 sequences, roughly 15% seen once. The specimen sequenced was PBMCs or a T cell subset sorted from them (not recorded which). These receptors all come from a man aged 18 to 29 who had mild COVID-19 (a few samples of this study predate the infection). Cell type and time point are not known. CDR3s leave out the opening cysteine and the closing phenylalanine or tryptophan. The order of the fields is J gene, V gene, CDR3 protein.

TRBJ2-5,TRBV29-1,SVEGLAGTTRETQY
TRBJ1-6,TRBV6-2/TRBV6-3,ASSADRSLSSYNSPLH
TRBJ1-1,TRBV4-3,ASSLSDRGNTEAF
TRBJ1-5,TRBV5-1,ASSFSSGPNQPQH
TRBJ2-7,TRBV5-4,ASSLTPGQGHYEQY
TRBJ1-2,TRBV3-1,ASSQEGWGYT
TRBJ1-1,TRBV5-4,ASSSRDRGLKGTEAF
TRBJ2-3,TRBV13,ASSQRSTDTQY
TRBJ2-1,TRBV4-1,ASSPLHLREGSDEQF
TRBJ2-3,TRBV7-2,ASSLGGFSTDTQY
TRBJ2-3,TRBV14,ASSLPRPIGGVNTDTQY
TRBJ1-6,TRBV9,ASSVVVNSPLH
TRBJ1-2,TRBV6-1,ASSDTKNSEGARGYT
TRBJ2-3,TRBV5-4,ASSFWNGGAGDTQY
TRBJ2-5,TRBV10-3,AISAGDGQETQY
TRBJ1-2,TRBV28,ASSNQGNGYT
TRBJ2-2,TRBV6-5,ASSSGTIYTGELF
TRBJ1-4,TRBV4-1,ASGLVGGEKLF
TRBJ1-5,TRBV28,ASSSIAGVNQPQH
TRBJ1-2,TRBV4-2,ASSQDKGAYNYGYT
TRBJ2-6,TRBV2,ASIPRGGSGANVLT
TRBJ2-4,TRBV16,ASLRDTVNIQY
TRBJ1-5,TRBV7-8,ASSLGRGSQPQH
TRBJ2-3,TRBV18,ASSPLSSGGTDTQY
TRBJ2-2,TRBV7-2,ASSLGSRVAGELF
TRBJ2-4,TRBV14,ASSQDWGPAKNIQY
TRBJ2-7,TRBV18,ASSPGEVRSYEQY
TRBJ1-2,TRBV11-2,ASSSADSDNYGYT
TRBJ2-1,TRBV7-2,ASSGRDRGNEQF
TRBJ2-3,TRBV20-1,SARRGDRTDTQY
TRBJ2-3,TRBV11-2,ASSLNAGALH
TRBJ2-1,TRBV7-2,ASSLIVPSLDNEQF
TRBJ2-3,TRBV6-6,ASSGLVAITQY
TRBJ1-4,TRBV28,ASSSGFLEKLF
TRBJ2-1,TRBV11-2,ASSFSLRGLKPGLAGGKYNEQF
TRBJ2-1,TRBV10-3,AISEVPGQVNEQF
TRBJ2-2,TRBV2,ASTNAGGANTGELF
TRBJ2-4,TRBV20-1,SAASGAKNIQY
TRBJ2-5,TRBV12-3/TRBV12-4,ASSLTSGVAGTQY
TRBJ1-1,TRBV7-8,ASSPVGGRGNTEAF
TRBJ2-5,TRBV7-3,ASSSTRQETQY
TRBJ1-4,TRBV29-1,SASRGAGEKLF
TRBJ1-4,TRBV5-1,ASSGSGTVDEKLF
TRBJ1-2,TRBV5-1,ASSFQANYGYT
TRBJ1-5,TRBV7-3,ASSLTSDQPQH
TRBJ2-4,TRBV7-9,ASSSWTEGEKNIQY
TRBJ1-2,TRBV5-6,ASSLRGLGYGYT
TRBJ1-6,TRBV18,ASSPSVSGQGAAGSPLH
TRBJ1-2,TRBV6-4,ASSDSSLRGSLYGYT
TRBJ2-1,TRBV7-2,ASSRVGGPENEQF
TRBJ2-2,TRBV6-1,ASSVSRSTGELF
TRBJ2-2,TRBV20-1,SASLRGTNTGELF